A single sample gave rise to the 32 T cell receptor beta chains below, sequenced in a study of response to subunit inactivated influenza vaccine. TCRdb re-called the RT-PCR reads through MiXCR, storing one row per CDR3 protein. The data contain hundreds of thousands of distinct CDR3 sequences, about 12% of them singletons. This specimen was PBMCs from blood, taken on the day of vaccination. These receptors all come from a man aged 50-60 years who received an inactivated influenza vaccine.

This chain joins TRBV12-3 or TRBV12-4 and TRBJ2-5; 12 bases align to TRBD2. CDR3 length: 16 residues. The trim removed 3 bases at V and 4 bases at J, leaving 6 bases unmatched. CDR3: CASSLASGGAGETQYF. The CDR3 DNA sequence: TGTGCCAGCAGTTTGGCTAGCGGGGGGGCCGGAGAGACCCAGTACTTC.

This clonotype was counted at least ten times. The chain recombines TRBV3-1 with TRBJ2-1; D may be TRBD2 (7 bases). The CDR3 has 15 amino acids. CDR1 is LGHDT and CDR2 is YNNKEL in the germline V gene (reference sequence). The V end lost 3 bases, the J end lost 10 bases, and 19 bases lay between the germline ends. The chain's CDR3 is CASSQGGRAFGEQFF. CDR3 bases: TGTGCCAGCAGCCAGGGGGGGCGAGCCTTCGGGGAGCAGTTCTTC.

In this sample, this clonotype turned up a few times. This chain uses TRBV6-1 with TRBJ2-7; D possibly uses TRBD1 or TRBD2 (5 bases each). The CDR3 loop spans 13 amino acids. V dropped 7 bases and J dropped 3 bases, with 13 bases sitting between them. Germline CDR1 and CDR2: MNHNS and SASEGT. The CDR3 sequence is CASMRREYYEQYF. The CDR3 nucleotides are TGTGCCAGCATGCGCAGGGAGTACTACGAGCAGTACTTC.

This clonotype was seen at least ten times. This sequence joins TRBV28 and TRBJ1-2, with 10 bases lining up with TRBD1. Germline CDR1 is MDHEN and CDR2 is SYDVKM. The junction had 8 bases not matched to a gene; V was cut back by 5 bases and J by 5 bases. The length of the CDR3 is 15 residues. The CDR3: CASSPHRDRGYGYTF. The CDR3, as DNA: TGTGCCAGCAGTCCACACCGGGACAGGGGATATGGCTACACCTTC.

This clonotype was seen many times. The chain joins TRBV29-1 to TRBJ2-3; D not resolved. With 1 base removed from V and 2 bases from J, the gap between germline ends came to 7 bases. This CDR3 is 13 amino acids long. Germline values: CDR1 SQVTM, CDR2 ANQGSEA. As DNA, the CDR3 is TGCAGCGTTGAAGGTCGGTACACAGATACGCAGTATTTT. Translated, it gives CSVEGRYTDTQYF.

The CDR3 loop is CASGKQDTQYF. CDR3 in DNA: TGTGCCAGCGGAAAACAAGATACGCAGTATTTT. This rearrangement joins TRBV5-6 to TRBJ2-3; D uncertain. The CDR3 is 11 amino acids. Germline-derived CDR1 and CDR2 are SGHDT and YYEEEE. Trimming took off 7 bases at V and 5 bases at J, with 8 bases between the two ends.

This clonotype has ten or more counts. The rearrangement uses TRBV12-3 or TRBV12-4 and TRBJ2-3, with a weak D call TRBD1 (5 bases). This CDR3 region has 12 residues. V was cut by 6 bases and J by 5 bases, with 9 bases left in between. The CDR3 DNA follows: TGTGCCAGCAGATCCGACAGAGATACGCAGTATTTT. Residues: CASRSDRDTQYF.

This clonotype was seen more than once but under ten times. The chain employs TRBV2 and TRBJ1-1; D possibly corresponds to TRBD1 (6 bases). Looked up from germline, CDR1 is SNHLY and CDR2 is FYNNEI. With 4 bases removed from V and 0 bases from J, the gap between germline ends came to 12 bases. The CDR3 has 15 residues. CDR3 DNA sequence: TGTGCCAGCAGTGCCCAGGGGACTATGAACACTGAAGCTTTCTTT. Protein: CASSAQGTMNTEAFF.

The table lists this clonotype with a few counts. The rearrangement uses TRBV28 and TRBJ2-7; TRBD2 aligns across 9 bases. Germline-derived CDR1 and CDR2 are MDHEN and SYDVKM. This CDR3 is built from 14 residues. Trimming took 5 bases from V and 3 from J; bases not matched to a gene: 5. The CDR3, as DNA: TGTGCCAGCAGTCAGCGGGGGGTGATCTACGAGCAGTACTTC. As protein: CASSQRGVIYEQYF.

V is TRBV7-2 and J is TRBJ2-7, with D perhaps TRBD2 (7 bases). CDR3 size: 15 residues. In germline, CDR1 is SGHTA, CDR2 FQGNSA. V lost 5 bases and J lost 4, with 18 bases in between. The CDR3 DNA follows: TGTGCCAGCAGCCCGAGGGCCGGGGGGCAGTACGAGCAGTACTTC. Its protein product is CASSPRAGGQYEQYF.

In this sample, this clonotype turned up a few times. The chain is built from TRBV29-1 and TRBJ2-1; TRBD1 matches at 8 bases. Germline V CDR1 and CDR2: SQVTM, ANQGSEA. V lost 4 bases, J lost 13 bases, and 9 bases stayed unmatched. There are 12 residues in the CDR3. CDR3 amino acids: CSVVGSGGIQFF. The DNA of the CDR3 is TGCAGCGTTGTCGGGTCAGGGGGCATACAGTTCTTC.

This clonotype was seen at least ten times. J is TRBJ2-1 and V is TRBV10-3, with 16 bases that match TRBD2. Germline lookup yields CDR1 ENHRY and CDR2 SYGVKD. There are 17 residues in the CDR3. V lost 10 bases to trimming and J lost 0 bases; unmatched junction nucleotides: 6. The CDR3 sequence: CATSGLAGGSSYNEQFF. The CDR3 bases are TGTGCCACCTCGGGACTAGCGGGAGGGAGCTCCTACAATGAGCAGTTCTTC.

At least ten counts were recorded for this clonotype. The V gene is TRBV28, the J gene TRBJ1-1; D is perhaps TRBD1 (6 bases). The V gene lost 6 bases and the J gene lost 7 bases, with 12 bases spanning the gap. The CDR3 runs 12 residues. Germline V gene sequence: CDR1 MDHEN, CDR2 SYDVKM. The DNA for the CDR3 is TGTGCCAGCAGCTTGGAGACAGGTGAAGCTTTCTTT. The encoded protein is CASSLETGEAFF.

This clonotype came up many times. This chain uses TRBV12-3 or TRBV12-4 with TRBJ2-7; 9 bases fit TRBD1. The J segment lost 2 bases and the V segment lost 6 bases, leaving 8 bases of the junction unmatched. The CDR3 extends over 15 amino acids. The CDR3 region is CASSTTGTGPYEQYF. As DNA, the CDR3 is TGTGCCAGCAGCACAACCGGGACAGGGCCCTACGAGCAGTACTTC.

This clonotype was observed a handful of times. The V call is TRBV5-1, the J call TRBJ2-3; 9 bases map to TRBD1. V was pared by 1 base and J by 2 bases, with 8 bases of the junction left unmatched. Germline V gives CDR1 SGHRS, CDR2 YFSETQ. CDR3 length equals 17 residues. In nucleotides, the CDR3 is TGCGCCAGCAGCTTGTCCGGACAGGGGTTTCTCACAGATACGCAGTATTTT. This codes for CASSLSGQGFLTDTQYF.

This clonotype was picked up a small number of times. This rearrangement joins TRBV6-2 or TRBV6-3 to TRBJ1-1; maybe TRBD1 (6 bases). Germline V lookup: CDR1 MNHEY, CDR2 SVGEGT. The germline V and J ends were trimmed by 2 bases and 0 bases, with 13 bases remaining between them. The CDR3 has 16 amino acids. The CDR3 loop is CASSYGQGTLNTEAFF. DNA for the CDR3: TGTGCCAGCAGTTACGGGCAGGGGACTCTGAACACTGAAGCTTTCTTT.

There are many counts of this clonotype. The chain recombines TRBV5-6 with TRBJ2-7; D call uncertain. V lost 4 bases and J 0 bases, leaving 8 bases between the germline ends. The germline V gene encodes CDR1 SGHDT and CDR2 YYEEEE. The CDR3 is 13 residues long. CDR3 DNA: TGTGCCAGCAGCAAGACAATCTCCTACGAGCAGTACTTC. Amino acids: CASSKTISYEQYF.

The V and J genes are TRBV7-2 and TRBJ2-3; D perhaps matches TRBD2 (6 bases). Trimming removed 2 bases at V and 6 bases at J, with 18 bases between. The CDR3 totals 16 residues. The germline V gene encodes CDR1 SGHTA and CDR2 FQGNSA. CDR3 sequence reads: CASSLLSGGPSDTQYF. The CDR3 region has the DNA TGTGCCAGCAGCTTACTGAGCGGAGGGCCGTCCGATACGCAGTATTTT.

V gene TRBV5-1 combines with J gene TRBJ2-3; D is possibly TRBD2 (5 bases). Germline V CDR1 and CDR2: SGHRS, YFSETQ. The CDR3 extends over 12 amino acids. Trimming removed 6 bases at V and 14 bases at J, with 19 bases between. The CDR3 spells CASTQDFSSRYF. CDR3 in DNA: TGCGCCAGCACCCAGGACTTTTCTTCGCGGTATTTT.

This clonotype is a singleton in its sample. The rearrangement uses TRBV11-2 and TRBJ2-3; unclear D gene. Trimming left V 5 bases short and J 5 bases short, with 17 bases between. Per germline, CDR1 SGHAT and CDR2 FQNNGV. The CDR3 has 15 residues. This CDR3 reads CASSQYYVGGDTQYF. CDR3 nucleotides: TGTGCCAGCAGCCAGTATTACGTGGGCGGAGATACGCAGTATTTT. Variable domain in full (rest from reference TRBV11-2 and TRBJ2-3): EAGVAQSPRYKIIEKRQSVAFWCNPISGHATLYWYQQILGQGPKLLIQFQNNGVVDDSQLPKDRFSAERLKGVDSTLKIQPAKLEDSAVYLCASSQYYVGGDTQYFGPGTRLTVL.

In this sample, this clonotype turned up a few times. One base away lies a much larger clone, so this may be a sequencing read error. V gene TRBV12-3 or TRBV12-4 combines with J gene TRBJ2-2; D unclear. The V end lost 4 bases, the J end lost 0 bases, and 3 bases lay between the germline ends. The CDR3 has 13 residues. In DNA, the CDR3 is TGTGCCAGCAGTTACGCGAACACCGGGGAGCTGTTTTTT. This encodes CASSYANTGELFF.

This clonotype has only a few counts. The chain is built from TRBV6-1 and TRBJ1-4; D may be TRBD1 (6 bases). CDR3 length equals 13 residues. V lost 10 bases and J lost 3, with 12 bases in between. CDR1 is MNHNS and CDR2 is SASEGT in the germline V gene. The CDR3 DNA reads TGTGCCACCTGGACAGCACCTAATGAAAAACTGTTTTTT. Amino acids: CATWTAPNEKLFF.

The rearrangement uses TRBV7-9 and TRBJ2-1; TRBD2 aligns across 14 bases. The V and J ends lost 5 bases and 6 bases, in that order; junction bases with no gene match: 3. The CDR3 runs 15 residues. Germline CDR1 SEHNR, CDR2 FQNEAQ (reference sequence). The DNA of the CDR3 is TGTGCCAGCAGCAAGACTAGCGGGAGGGCCAATGAGCAGTTCTTC. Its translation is CASSKTSGRANEQFF. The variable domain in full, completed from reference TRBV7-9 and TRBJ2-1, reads DTGVSQNPRHKITKRGQNVTFRCDPISEHNRLYWYRQTLGQGPEFLTYFQNEAQLEKSRLLSDRFSAERPKGSFSTLEIQRTEQGDSAMYLCASSKTSGRANEQFFGPGTRLTVL.

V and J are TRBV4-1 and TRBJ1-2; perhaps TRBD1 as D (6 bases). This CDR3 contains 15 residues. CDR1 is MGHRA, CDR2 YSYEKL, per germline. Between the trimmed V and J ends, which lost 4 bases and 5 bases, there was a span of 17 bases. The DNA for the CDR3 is TGCGCCAGCAGCCCCGGACAGACCACACTATATGGCTACACCTTC. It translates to CASSPGQTTLYGYTF.

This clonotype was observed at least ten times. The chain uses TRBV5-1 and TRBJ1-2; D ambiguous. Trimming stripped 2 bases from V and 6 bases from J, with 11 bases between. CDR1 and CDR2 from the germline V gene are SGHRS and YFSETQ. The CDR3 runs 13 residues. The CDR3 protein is CASSFSGGNGYTF. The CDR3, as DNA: TGCGCCAGCAGCTTCAGCGGAGGGAATGGCTACACCTTC.

The CDR3 region has the DNA TGTGCCAGCAGCTCCAACCGGGAAAGATACACCGGGGAGCTGTTTTTT. Residues: CASSSNRERYTGELFF. V and J are TRBV7-8 and TRBJ2-2, with D possibly TRBD2 on 5 matching bases. CDR1 and CDR2 (germline): SGHVS, FQNEAQ. V was cut by 4 bases and J by 3 bases, with 15 bases left in between. The CDR3 extends over 16 amino acids.

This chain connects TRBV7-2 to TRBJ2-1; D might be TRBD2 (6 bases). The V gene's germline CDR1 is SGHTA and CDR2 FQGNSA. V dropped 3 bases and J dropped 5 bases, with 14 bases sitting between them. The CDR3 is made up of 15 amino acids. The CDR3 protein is CASSFLPSANNEQFF. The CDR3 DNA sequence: TGTGCCAGCAGCTTTCTTCCTAGCGCGAACAATGAGCAGTTCTTC.

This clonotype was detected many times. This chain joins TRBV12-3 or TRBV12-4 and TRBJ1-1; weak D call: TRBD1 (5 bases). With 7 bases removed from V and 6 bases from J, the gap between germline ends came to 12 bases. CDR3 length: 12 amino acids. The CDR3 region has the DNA TGTGCCAGCACCCAGGGACGGGCTGAAGCTTTCTTT. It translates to CASTQGRAEAFF.

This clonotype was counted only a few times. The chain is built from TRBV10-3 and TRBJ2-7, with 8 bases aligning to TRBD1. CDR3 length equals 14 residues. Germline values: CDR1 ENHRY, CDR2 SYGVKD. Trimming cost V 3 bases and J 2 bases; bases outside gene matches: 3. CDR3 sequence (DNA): TGTGCCATCAGTGACGGGACAGGAGCCTACGAGCAGTACTTC. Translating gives CAISDGTGAYEQYF.

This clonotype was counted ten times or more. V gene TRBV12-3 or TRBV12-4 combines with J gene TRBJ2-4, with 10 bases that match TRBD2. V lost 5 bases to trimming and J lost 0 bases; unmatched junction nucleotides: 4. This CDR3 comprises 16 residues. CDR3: CASSRLAGLAKNIQYF. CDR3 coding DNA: TGTGCCAGCAGTCGACTAGCGGGCCTAGCCAAAAACATTCAGTACTTC.

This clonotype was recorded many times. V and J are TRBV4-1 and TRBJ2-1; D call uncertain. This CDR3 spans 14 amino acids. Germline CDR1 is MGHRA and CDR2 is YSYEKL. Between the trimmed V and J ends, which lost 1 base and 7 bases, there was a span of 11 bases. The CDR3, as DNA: TGCGCCAGCAGCCAAGCGGTGAGTAGGAATGAGCAGTTCTTC. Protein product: CASSQAVSRNEQFF.

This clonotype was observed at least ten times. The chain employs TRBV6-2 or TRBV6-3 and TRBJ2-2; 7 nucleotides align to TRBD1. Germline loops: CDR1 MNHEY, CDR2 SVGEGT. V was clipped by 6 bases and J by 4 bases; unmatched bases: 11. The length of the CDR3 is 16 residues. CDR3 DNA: TGTGCCAGCAGCAGCGACAGGGAAAGCCTCACCGGGGAGCTGTTTTTT. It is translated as CASSSDRESLTGELFF.